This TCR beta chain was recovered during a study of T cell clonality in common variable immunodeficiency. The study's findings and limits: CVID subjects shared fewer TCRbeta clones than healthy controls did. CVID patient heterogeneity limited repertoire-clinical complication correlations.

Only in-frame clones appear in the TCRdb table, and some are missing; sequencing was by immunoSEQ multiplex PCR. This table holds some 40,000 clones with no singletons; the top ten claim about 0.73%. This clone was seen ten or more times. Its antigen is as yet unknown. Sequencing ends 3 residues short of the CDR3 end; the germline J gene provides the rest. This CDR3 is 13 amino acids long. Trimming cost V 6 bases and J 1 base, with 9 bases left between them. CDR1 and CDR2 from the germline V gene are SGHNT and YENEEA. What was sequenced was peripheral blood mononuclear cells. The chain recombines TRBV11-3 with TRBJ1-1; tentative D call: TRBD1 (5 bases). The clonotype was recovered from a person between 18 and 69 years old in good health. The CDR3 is CASRRTRNTEAFF. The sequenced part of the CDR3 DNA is TGTGCCAGCAGGAGGACAAGGAACACTGAA. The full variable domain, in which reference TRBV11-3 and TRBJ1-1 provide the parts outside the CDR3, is EAGVVQSPRYKIIEKKQPVAFWCNPISGHNTLYWYLQNLGQGPELLIRYENEEAVDDSQLPKDRFSAERLKGVDSTLKIQPAELGDSAVYLCASRRTRNTEAFFGQGTRLTVV.